This T cell receptor (beta chain) was recovered during a study of blood T cell repertoires in COVID-19 (dated by TCRdb to about 2020). Background for the entire study: The collaborator samples originated in the United States, Italy and Spain and spanned the acute and convalescent phases of COVID-19. The material from the prospective study consisted of cDNA or gDNA derived from T cells, B-cell-depleted T cells, or PBMCs. Subjects who had been exposed to COVID-19, were actively infected with it, or had recovered from it provided the deeply sampled blood TCRbeta repertoires that made up the dataset. The repertoires were made available in a free public database intended to serve as a resource for research on the immune response to SARS-CoV-2. The samples were drawn from two sources: the first 160 participants of the ongoing ImmuneRACE study, and fewer than 1,500 subjects contributed by 6 global collaborators. A de-identified subject ID, COVID-19 status, age in years and sex were almost always included in the sample metadata. Where available, HLA class I and class II types were obtained from metadata supplied by the sample provider rather than from assay-based typing. On the study overall, not on this receptor specifically: The quantity of clinical and demographic metadata differed by source and by participant and was supplied without curation.

This clone has just a few counts. Its specific antigen is unknown. Base qualities were left out, and no much larger clone turns up one base away. The CDR3 runs 14 amino acids, cysteine and phenylalanine included. The kept DNA is CDR3 alone, 42 bases in frame from the first base. From the germline V gene, CDR1 is MNHEY and CDR2 is SVGAGI. The trim is 4 bases for V and 3 bases for J, with a gap of 13 bases between the germline ends. TCRbeta CDR3 regions were amplified from genomic DNA using the immunoSEQ Assay, a bias-controlled multiplex PCR. The paper's processing steps were these. The number of nucleated cells in each sample was estimated by amplification of reference gene primers within the assay. To quantify the absolute abundance of each unique TCRbeta CDR3 rearrangement, sequence reads were collapsed and filtered. Productive Simpson clonality was computed per sample as the square root of Simpson's diversity index over productive rearrangements. TCRdb took this table from immuneACCESS and kept in-frame rearrangements with V and J called. Such tables lack part of the clones; where checked against another copy, unresolved V genes explain under half of the gap, and the rest is unexplained. Clone size and V and J calls were adopted from that table, with D and trimming inferred from the DNA. This sample holds roughly 200,000 clones; about 91% were observed only once. 2% to 2.5% of the sample is held by the ten biggest clonotypes.

In the prospective study, participants were 18 to 89 years old, resided in about two dozen geographic areas of the United States, and were enrolled through a virtual design. Cohort assignment in the prospective study relied on participant-reported clinical history from a screening survey and a study questionnaire. In the prospective study, whole blood, serum and a nasopharyngeal or oropharyngeal swab were collected from each participant by mobile phlebotomists. Additional blood draws and questionnaires over a 2-month period could optionally be provided by prospective study participants. Before DNA extraction, prospective study blood samples were shipped either frozen or at room temperature.

The chain is made from TRBV6-5 and TRBJ2-7, with a weak D call of TRBD1 (6 bases match). Sequencing input: PBMCs or T cells enriched from blood (not recorded which). The TCR was taken from a woman aged 40 to 50 with acute COVID-19. The CDR3 in this case is CASSFRDMGYEQYF. The DNA reads TGTGCCAGCAGTTTCCGGGACATGGGCTACGAGCAGTACTTC.